The 30 T cell receptor beta chains reported below all come from one sample, sequenced in a study of vaccination and CD4 T cells after COVID-19. The treatment is: approximately 9-day PBMC culture with coronavirus spike peptide pools or control peptides (ViraFEST assay). Which antigens these TCRs recognize remains unknown. Cultured CD4+ T cell DNA underwent sequencing with the Oncomine TCR Beta short-read assay. TCRdb independently ran MiXCR on the PCR reads; one entry per CDR3 protein. This table has 20,000 or so distinct CDR3 sequences, roughly a quarter appearing once. The specimen sequenced was cultured CD4+ T cells from blood. Receptor source: a human donor with COVID-19.

This clonotype was seen more than once but under ten times. The chain uses TRBV5-1 and TRBJ1-1; 8 nucleotides align to TRBD1. The CDR3 has 15 residues. Germline assignment: CDR1 SGHRS and CDR2 YFSETQ. V lost 4 bases, J lost 1 base, and 6 bases stayed unmatched. CDR3 residues: CASSGRGRTNTEAFF. CDR3 nucleotides: TGCGCCAGCAGCGGCAGGGGGCGAACGAACACTGAAGCTTTCTTT. The variable domain in full, with the rest retrieved from reference TRBV5-1 and TRBJ1-1, is KAGVTQTPRYLIKTRGQQVTLSCSPISGHRSVSWYQQTPGQGLQFLFEYFSETQRNKGNFPGRFSGRQFSNSRSEMNVSTLELGDSALYLCASSGRGRTNTEAFFGQGTRLTVV.

The rearrangement uses TRBV10-2 and TRBJ2-2; the D is unclear. This CDR3 spans 12 amino acids. Trimming stripped 8 bases from V and 6 bases from J, with 10 bases between. Germline V lookup: CDR1 WSHSY, CDR2 SAAADI. CDR3 DNA sequence: TGCGCCAGCCACCAAGGCCCCGGGGAGCTGTTTTTT. Protein sequence: CASHQGPGELFF.

This chain connects TRBV11-3 to TRBJ1-1; unclear D gene. The V gene's germline CDR1 is SGHNT and CDR2 YENEEA. V dropped 5 bases and J dropped 2 bases, with 9 bases sitting between them. This CDR3 is built from 13 residues. The CDR3 sequence is CASSLGLNTEAFF. CDR3 sequence (DNA): TGTGCCAGCAGCCTCGGGCTCAACACTGAAGCTTTCTTT.

V and J are TRBV7-9 and TRBJ2-5, with 8 bases fitting TRBD1. The CDR3 contains 13 residues. V was pared by 4 bases and J by 4 bases, with 2 bases of the junction left unmatched. Germline lookup yields CDR1 SEHNR and CDR2 FQNEAQ (reference sequence). The CDR3 loop reads CASSSDRGETQYF. CDR3 sequence (DNA): TGTGCCAGCAGCTCTGACAGGGGAGAGACCCAGTACTTC.

This clonotype is medium-sized within its sample. The chain has TRBV21-1 and TRBJ1-5; the table names TRBD1, a call not compared with the DNA. TRBV21-1 is a documented pseudogene. CDR3 length: 15 amino acids. The CDR3 DNA reads as TGTGCCAGCAGCATTTCAGGGGCGGTCGATCAGCCCCAGCATTTT. Translation gives CASSISGAVDQPQHF.

V gene TRBV7-3 combines with J gene TRBJ2-3; D remains unclear. Germline V CDR1 and CDR2: SGHTA, FQGTGA. This CDR3 contains 14 residues. V lost 3 bases, J lost 2 bases, and 9 bases lay in between. The CDR3 here is CASSLSKITDTQYF. The CDR3 DNA reads TGTGCCAGCAGCTTGTCAAAGATCACAGATACGCAGTATTTT.

The chain carries TRBV19 and TRBJ1-6, with D possibly matching TRBD1 (6 bases). Germline V CDR1 and CDR2: LNHDA, SQIVND (reference sequence). The CDR3 sequence is 15 residues long. The germline V and J ends were trimmed by 5 bases and 6 bases, with 14 bases remaining between them. CDR3 bases: TGTGCCAGTAGTGGTCAGGGGATCGGTAATTCACCCCTCCACTTT. This gives the protein CASSGQGIGNSPLHF.

This clonotype qualifies as medium-sized (0.01 to 0.1%). The rearrangement uses TRBV20-1 and TRBJ1-6; 7 bases match TRBD1. V gave up 5 bases and J gave up 7 bases; unmatched junction bases: 5. From germline, CDR1 is DFQATT and CDR2 SNEGSKA (reference sequence). The CDR3 is made up of 13 amino acids. CDR3 region: CSAGSGGNSPLHF. In nucleotides, the CDR3 is TGCAGTGCTGGCTCAGGGGGGAATTCACCCCTCCACTTT.

V and J are TRBV5-1 and TRBJ2-5; the match to TRBD2 covers 12 bases. CDR1 and CDR2 from the germline V gene are SGHRS and YFSETQ. CDR3 length equals 19 residues. Unmatched junction bases numbered 14, after V lost 5 bases and J lost 0 bases. For the CDR3, the DNA is TGCGCCAGCAGGGCCGCGACTAGCGGGGGATTAAAGTACCAAGAGACCCAGTACTTC. Amino acids: CASRAATSGGLKYQETQYF.

This clonotype was observed a handful of times. V gene TRBV18 combines with J gene TRBJ1-2; D gene ambiguous. With 3 bases removed from V and 3 bases from J, the gap between germline ends came to 8 bases. Looked up from germline, CDR1 is KGHSH and CDR2 is LQKENI. The length of the CDR3 is 13 residues. The DNA of the CDR3 is TGTGCCAGCTCACCTGAGGGAGACTATGGCTACACCTTC. It translates to CASSPEGDYGYTF. The full variable domain, rest sourced from reference TRBV18 and TRBJ1-2, is NAGVMQNPRHLVRRRGQEARLRCSPMKGHSHVYWYRQLPEEGLKFMVYLQKENIIDESGMPKERFSAEFPKEGPSILRIQQVVRGDSAAYFCASSPEGDYGYTFGSGTRLTVV.

The chain combines TRBV20-1 with TRBJ2-5; TRBD2 matches 7 bases. The germline gives CDR1 DFQATT, CDR2 SNEGSKA (reference sequence). The trim removed 7 bases at V and 5 bases at J, leaving 1 base unmatched. The CDR3 loop spans 10 amino acids. The CDR3 protein is CSEGGETQYF. CDR3 nucleotide sequence: TGCAGTGAGGGAGGGGAGACCCAGTACTTC.

This sequence joins TRBV7-2 and TRBJ2-5; TRBD2 aligns across 9 bases. Trimming at V came to 1 base and at J to 4 bases, leaving 10 bases not matched to a gene. The CDR3 runs 17 residues. Germline V gives CDR1 SGHTA, CDR2 FQGNSA. This CDR3 is CASSLDGRGGEGETQYF. DNA of the CDR3: TGTGCCAGCAGCTTAGACGGGCGGGGGGGCGAAGGAGAGACCCAGTACTTC.

This clonotype has a handful of counts. The genes are TRBV19 and TRBJ2-5; 7 positions match TRBD2. Germline-derived CDR1 and CDR2 are LNHDA and SQIVND (reference sequence). J was trimmed by 9 bases and V by 3 bases; bases with no gene match: 7. The length of the CDR3 is 13 residues. CDR3 region: CASSMERGKPQYF. CDR3 in DNA: TGTGCCAGTAGTATGGAGCGGGGCAAGCCCCAGTACTTC.

This clonotype was seen more than once but under ten times. The chain has TRBV2 and TRBJ2-5; 7 nucleotides agree with TRBD1. The germline gives CDR1 SNHLY, CDR2 FYNNEI. The CDR3 sequence is 14 residues long. The V and J ends lost 6 bases and 1 base, in that order; junction bases with no gene match: 5. CDR3 bases: TGTGCCAGCAGGCCGGGGACAGTCCAAGAGACCCAGTACTTC. Amino acids: CASRPGTVQETQYF. The full variable domain, completed using reference TRBV2 and TRBJ2-5, is EPEVTQTPSHQVTQMGQEVILRCVPISNHLYFYWYRQILGQKVEFLVSFYNNEISEKSEIFDDQFSVERPDGSNFTLKIRSTKLEDSAMYFCASRPGTVQETQYFGPGTRLLVL.

Of note for this clonotype: A clone one base away is much larger, so this may be a read error. The chain is built from TRBV11-3 and TRBJ2-5, with D uncertain. V dropped 0 bases and J dropped 7 bases, with 15 bases sitting between them. This CDR3 contains 15 residues. In germline, CDR1 is SGHNT, CDR2 YENEEA. The DNA of the CDR3 is TGTGCCAGCAGCTTAGAAACACTCAAGTCGGGGACCCAGTACTTC. The encoded protein is CASSLETLKSGTQYF. The whole variable domain, remainder taken from reference TRBV11-3 and TRBJ2-5, is EAGVVQSPRYKIIEKKQPVAFWCNPISGHNTLYWYLQNLGQGPELLIRYENEEAVDDSQLPKDRFSAERLKGVDSTLKIQPAELGDSAVYLCASSLETLKSGTQYFGPGTRLLVL.

The chain links TRBV5-4 to TRBJ2-1; 13 bases fit TRBD2. CDR1 and CDR2 (germline): SGHNT, YYREEE (reference sequence). Trimming removed 4 bases from V and 7 bases from J; junction bases left unmatched: 8. The CDR3 is made up of 16 amino acids. CDR3 residues: CASSTGTSGALNEQFF. For the CDR3, the DNA is TGTGCCAGCAGCACCGGGACTAGCGGGGCCCTTAATGAGCAGTTCTTC.

The chain combines TRBV24-1 with TRBJ2-5; 9 positions match TRBD1. This CDR3 spans 15 amino acids. V shed 0 bases and J 2 bases; nucleotides not matched to a gene: 0. CDR1 KGHDR and CDR2 SFDVKD come from the germline V gene. As DNA, the CDR3 is TGTGCCACCAGTGATTTGGGGACAGGGCAAGAGACCCAGTACTTC. As protein: CATSDLGTGQETQYF.

The rearrangement links TRBV11-1 to TRBJ2-3; 12 bases fit TRBD2. Germline trimming cut 5 bases from V and 4 bases from J; bases unmatched to any gene: 4. Germline CDR1 reads SGHAT; CDR2 reads FQDESV (reference sequence). This CDR3 is built from 15 residues. The CDR3 reads CASSLLAGGPDTQYF. CDR3 nucleotide sequence: TGTGCCAGCAGCCTACTAGCGGGGGGCCCAGATACGCAGTATTTT.

The genes are TRBV7-2 and TRBJ1-4; D uncertain. Germline CDR1 reads SGHTA; CDR2 reads FQGNSA. The length of the CDR3 is 11 residues. V shed 4 bases and J shed 13 bases, with 10 bases lying between them. CDR3 protein: CASSSDMGLFF. In nucleotides, the CDR3 is TGTGCCAGCAGCTCAGACATGGGACTGTTTTTT. Together with reference TRBV7-2 and TRBJ1-4, the CDR3 gives the full variable domain: GAGVSQSPSNKVTEKGKDVELRCDPISGHTALYWYRQSLGQGLEFLIYFQGNSAPDKSGLPSDRFSAERTGGSVSTLTIQRTQQEDSAVYLCASSSDMGLFFGSGTQLSVL.

This rearrangement joins TRBV7-3 to TRBJ2-7; 9 bases are shared with TRBD1. Germline CDR1 and CDR2: SGHTA and FQGTGA. Trimming at V came to 2 bases and at J to 2 bases, leaving 28 bases not matched to a gene. This CDR3 has 23 amino acids. CDR3 sequence reads: CASSLDHPVLSTGGLQDAYEQYF. CDR3 bases: TGTGCCAGCAGCTTAGATCACCCGGTTTTGTCGACAGGGGGTTTACAAGACGCCTACGAGCAGTACTTC.

This chain links TRBV28 with TRBJ2-1; 10 nucleotides align to TRBD1. This CDR3 comprises 14 residues. CDR1 is MDHEN and CDR2 is SYDVKM in the germline V gene. The junction had 6 bases not matched to a gene; V was cut back by 7 bases and J by 6 bases. The CDR3 loop is CASTGTGVVNEQFF. The DNA of the CDR3 is TGTGCCAGCACCGGGACAGGGGTTGTCAATGAGCAGTTCTTC.

This clonotype was seen a handful of times. The junction shows a germline mismatch at one end, possibly a read error. The chain links TRBV18 to TRBJ2-3; perhaps TRBD2 as D (7 bases). The CDR3 length is 16 residues. From germline, CDR1 is KGHSH and CDR2 LQKENI. The CDR3, as DNA: TGTGCCAGCTCAAACATGGCGCGGGGGCGCACGGATACGCAGTATTTT. This codes for CASSNMARGRTDTQYF.

The chain combines TRBV29-1 with TRBJ1-2, with a possible D match to TRBD1 (5 bases). The CDR3 totals 13 residues. V gave up 7 bases and J gave up 8 bases, with 20 bases separating them. Germline V gene lookup returns CDR1 SQVTM and CDR2 ANQGSEA. CDR3 sequence reads: CSATRGAGEGYTF. The CDR3 region has the DNA TGCAGCGCAACAAGGGGCGCGGGGGAGGGCTACACCTTC.

This clonotype was recorded only once. This sequence joins TRBV5-4 and TRBJ2-5; D not resolved. This CDR3 has 14 residues. CDR1 SGHNT and CDR2 YYREEE come from the germline V gene (reference sequence). The ends were cut back, 3 bases at V and 4 bases at J, with 13 bases in the middle. The CDR3 nucleotides read TGTGCCAGCAGCTCGACCTTGGTGGTAGAGACCCAGTACTTC. This encodes CASSSTLVVETQYF.

CDR3 in DNA: TGTGCCAGCACCCAAGTGGGGGGGGGTGAAAAACTGTTTTTT. It yields the protein CASTQVGGGEKLFF. The V call is TRBV7-9, the J call TRBJ1-4; tentative D call: TRBD1 (5 bases). Germline values: CDR1 SEHNR, CDR2 FQNEAQ (reference sequence). CDR3 length: 14 amino acids. The V gene lost 7 bases and the J gene lost 7 bases, with 16 bases spanning the gap.

V gene TRBV10-3 combines with J gene TRBJ2-4; TRBD1 aligns across 10 bases. Per the germline V gene, CDR1 is ENHRY and CDR2 is SYGVKD. The V segment lost 5 bases and the J segment 0 bases; nucleotides outside the gene matches: 10. The CDR3 covers 18 residues. In DNA, the CDR3 is TGTGCCATCAGTACCACCGGGACAGGGGTACTAGCCAAAAACATTCAGTACTTC. Encoded protein: CAISTTGTGVLAKNIQYF.

The V and J genes are TRBV19 and TRBJ1-2; TRBD1 agrees at 8 bases. J lost 4 bases, V lost 9 bases, and 4 bases had no gene match. In germline, CDR1 is LNHDA, CDR2 SQIVND (reference sequence). The CDR3 has 12 amino acids. CDR3 in amino acids: CASLGQGYGYTF. DNA for the CDR3: TGTGCCAGCCTTGGACAGGGCTATGGCTACACCTTC.

This clonotype was counted a few times. The chain recombines TRBV20-1 with TRBJ1-5; D is unclear. V lost 5 bases and J 5 bases, leaving 13 bases between the germline ends. This CDR3 comprises 13 residues. Looked up from germline, CDR1 is DFQATT and CDR2 is SNEGSKA (reference sequence). The CDR3 nucleotides are TGCAGTGCTGGATCCACTGTTTATCAGCCCCAGCATTTT. Protein: CSAGSTVYQPQHF.

This clonotype was counted only a few times. This chain connects TRBV20-1 to TRBJ2-1, with TRBD2 matching over 8 bases. The length of the CDR3 is 15 residues. Looked up from germline, CDR1 is DFQATT and CDR2 is SNEGSKA (reference sequence). Trimming at V came to 0 bases and at J to 9 bases, leaving 10 bases not matched to a gene. The CDR3 loop is CSARESGQSGGEQFF. CDR3 sequence (DNA): TGCAGTGCTAGAGAGAGTGGCCAGAGCGGGGGTGAGCAGTTCTTC.

This sequence joins TRBV6-5 and TRBJ1-2; TRBD1 might be the D (5 bases). V gave up 4 bases and J gave up 10 bases, with 13 bases separating them. The CDR3 totals 12 residues. Per germline, CDR1 MNHEY and CDR2 SVGAGI. This chain's CDR3 is CASSLAGNIYTF. The CDR3 region has the DNA TGTGCCAGCAGTTTGGCAGGGAATATCTACACCTTC.